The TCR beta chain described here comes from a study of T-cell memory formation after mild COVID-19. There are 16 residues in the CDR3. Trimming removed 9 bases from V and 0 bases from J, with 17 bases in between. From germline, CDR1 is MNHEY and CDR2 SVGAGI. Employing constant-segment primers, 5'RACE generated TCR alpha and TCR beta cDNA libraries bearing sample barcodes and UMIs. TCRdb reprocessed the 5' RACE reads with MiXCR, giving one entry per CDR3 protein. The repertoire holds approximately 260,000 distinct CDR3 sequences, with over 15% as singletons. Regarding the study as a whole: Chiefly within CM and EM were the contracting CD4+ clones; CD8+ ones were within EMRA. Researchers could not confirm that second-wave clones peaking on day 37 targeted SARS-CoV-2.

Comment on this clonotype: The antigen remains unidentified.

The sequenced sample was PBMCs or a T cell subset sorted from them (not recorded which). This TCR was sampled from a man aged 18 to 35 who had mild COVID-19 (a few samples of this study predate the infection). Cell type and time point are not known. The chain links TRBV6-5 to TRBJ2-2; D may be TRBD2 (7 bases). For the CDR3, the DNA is TGTGCCAGATCCGGGGCGGGGGCGGCGAACACCGGGGAGCTGTTTTTT. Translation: CARSGAGAANTGELFF.